The 25 T cell receptor beta chains below come from one sample, sequenced in a study of blood T cell repertoires in COVID-19. Using immunoSEQ multiplex PCR, the repertoire was profiled, and TCRdb retains in-frame clones only, with some absent. Of approximately 150,000 clones listed, about 79% were seen once; the top ten hold approximately 16%. The sequenced material came from PBMCs or T cells enriched from blood (not recorded which). Receptors originate from a man between 45 and 60 years old who had recovered from COVID-19.

The chain uses TRBV7-8 and TRBJ2-3; TRBD2 agrees at 16 bases. The junction had 13 bases not matched to a gene; V was cut back by 4 bases and J by 3 bases. Looked up from germline, CDR1 is SGHVS and CDR2 is FQNEAQ. The CDR3 is 20 amino acids. The CDR3 sequence: CASSSDQPGLAGGMTDTQYF. CDR3 DNA sequence: TGTGCCAGCAGCTCTGATCAACCGGGACTAGCGGGGGGGATGACAGATACGCAGTATTTT.

Only one count was recorded for this clone. The J gene is TRBJ2-6, the V gene TRBV5-6; D might be TRBD1 (5 bases). Germline assignment: CDR1 SGHDT and CDR2 YYEEEE. V was trimmed by 4 bases and J by 0 bases, leaving 14 bases between them. This CDR3 has 17 residues. CDR3 amino acids: CASSLPRQISGANVLTF. For the CDR3, the DNA is TGTGCCAGCAGCCTCCCTCGACAGATCTCTGGGGCCAACGTCCTGACTTTC.

The chain joins TRBV19 to TRBJ1-5, with no clear D. Germline assignment: CDR1 LNHDA and CDR2 SQIVND (reference sequence). The V gene lost 5 bases and the J gene lost 9 bases, with 11 bases spanning the gap. The CDR3 covers 12 residues. The CDR3 nucleotides are TGTGCCAGTAGTCCTTCACCGGGGCCCCAGCATTTT. Its translation: CASSPSPGPQHF.

J is TRBJ2-3 and V is TRBV18; D is undetermined. The V end was cut by 3 bases, the J end by 1 base, with 8 bases between. Germline V gives CDR1 KGHSH, CDR2 LQKENI. The CDR3 is made up of 14 amino acids. In DNA, the CDR3 is TGTGCCAGCTCACCCATACCAGGCACAGATACGCAGTATTTT. Protein product: CASSPIPGTDTQYF.

The V and J genes are TRBV5-5 and TRBJ1-3; TRBD1 is a possible D gene (6 bases). This CDR3 has 15 amino acids. CDR1 is SGHKS and CDR2 is YYEKEE in the germline V gene (reference sequence). Trimming removed 3 bases at V and 1 base at J, with 11 bases between. Here the CDR3 reads CASSSGTTSGNTIYF. The CDR3 nucleotides read TGTGCCAGCAGCTCAGGGACAACGTCTGGAAACACCATATATTTT.

Of note for this clone: An end of the junction differs from the germline gene, which may be a read error. The V call is TRBV7-7, the J call TRBJ2-5, with 9 bases identical to TRBD2. This CDR3 region has 16 residues. Per germline, CDR1 SSHAT and CDR2 FNYEAQ (reference sequence). The CDR3 region is CASSSVRAGGQETQYF. The CDR3 DNA is TGTGCTAGCAGCAGCGTTAGGGCGGGGGGGCAAGAGACCCAGTACTTC.

This chain uses TRBV19 with TRBJ1-5, with D perhaps matching TRBD1 (6 bases). Germline assignment: CDR1 LNHDA and CDR2 SQIVND (reference sequence). The CDR3 has 18 residues. Deletions cut 6 bases from V and 7 bases from J, with 28 bases between. DNA for the CDR3: TGTGCCAGTAGGACGGCTTTACCCTTTACGGGGGGCGGACAGCCCCAGCATTTT. Its translation is CASRTALPFTGGGQPQHF.

This chain links TRBV3-1 (or the pseudogene TRBV3-2) with TRBJ1-1; D not resolved. The germline V gene encodes CDR1 LGHDT and CDR2 YNNKEL (reference sequence). This CDR3 is 14 amino acids long. Trimming took off 0 bases at V and 1 base at J, with 6 bases between the two ends. Here the CDR3 reads CASSQDQENTEAFF. CDR3 nucleotide sequence: TGTGCCAGCAGCCAAGATCAGGAGAACACTGAAGCTTTCTTT.

This chain links TRBV6-5 with TRBJ1-2; TRBD1 is a possible D gene (6 bases). CDR1 is MNHEY and CDR2 is SVGAGI in the germline V gene. CDR3 size: 13 residues. The V gene lost 6 bases and the J gene lost 3 bases, with 11 bases spanning the gap. The CDR3: CASRRDTDYGYTF. CDR3 coding DNA: TGTGCCAGCAGACGGGACACCGACTATGGCTACACCTTC.

Only one count was recorded for this clone. The chain employs TRBV14 and TRBJ1-2; 7 nucleotides align to TRBD1. V was clipped by 5 bases and J by 4 bases; unmatched bases: 10. The CDR3 totals 15 residues. Germline V gene lookup returns CDR1 SGHDN and CDR2 FVKESK. The CDR3 sequence: CASSVKRGPFYGYTF. The CDR3 region has the DNA TGTGCCAGCAGCGTCAAAAGGGGGCCGTTCTATGGCTACACCTTC.

The chain carries TRBV30 and TRBJ1-1, with 9 positions matching TRBD1. The CDR3 consists of 15 residues. The junction had 11 bases not matched to a gene; V was cut back by 8 bases and J by 1 base. Germline assignment: CDR1 GTSNPN and CDR2 SVGIG (reference sequence). The CDR3 reads CAGNRGQGPNTEAFF. CDR3 nucleotides: TGTGCCGGGAATCGGGGACAGGGCCCGAACACTGAAGCTTTCTTT.

This clone was detected once. The genes are TRBV18 and TRBJ1-3; TRBD1 might be the D (6 bases). CDR3 length: 16 amino acids. Trimming pared 4 bases from V and 3 bases from J, leaving 16 bases between. Germline CDR1 reads KGHSH; CDR2 reads LQKENI. The CDR3 DNA follows: TGTGCCAGCTCACTACTGGATTTGGACAGTGGAAACACCATATATTTT. Its protein product is CASSLLDLDSGNTIYF. Filled out from reference TRBV18 and TRBJ1-3, the complete variable domain reads NAGVMQNPRHLVRRRGQEARLRCSPMKGHSHVYWYRQLPEEGLKFMVYLQKENIIDESGMPKERFSAEFPKEGPSILRIQQVVRGDSAAYFCASSLLDLDSGNTIYFGEGSWLTVV.

The chain combines TRBV18 with TRBJ1-5, with D hard to call. V was shortened by 3 bases and J by 4 bases, with 16 bases between the two germline ends. The CDR3 loop spans 16 amino acids. CDR1 and CDR2 from the germline V gene are KGHSH and LQKENI. CDR3 sequence: CASSPGTASGNQPQHF. CDR3 coding DNA: TGTGCCAGCTCACCCGGTACGGCCAGCGGAAATCAGCCCCAGCATTTT.

The V and J genes are TRBV7-9 and TRBJ1-1; D is unresolved. The length of the CDR3 is 13 residues. Germline loops: CDR1 SEHNR, CDR2 FQNEAQ (reference sequence). The germline V and J ends were trimmed by 0 bases and 5 bases, with 7 bases remaining between them. The CDR3 protein is CASSLAGQTEAFF. For the CDR3, the DNA is TGTGCCAGCAGCTTAGCGGGCCAGACTGAAGCTTTCTTT.

The chain has TRBV7-8 and TRBJ1-2; no clear D. The CDR3 has 14 residues. Per germline, CDR1 SGHVS and CDR2 FQNEAQ. V dropped 5 bases and J dropped 4 bases, with 14 bases sitting between them. The chain's CDR3 is CASSPLGGLYGYTF. The CDR3 DNA reads as TGTGCCAGCAGCCCCCTTGGCGGACTCTATGGCTACACCTTC.

This CDR3 reads CASSVSPSGDTDTQYF. The CDR3 DNA reads as TGTGCCAGCAGCGTCTCCCCTAGCGGGGACACAGATACGCAGTATTTT. The chain is built from TRBV9 and TRBJ2-3; 9 bases are shared with TRBD2. With 2 bases clipped from V and 2 bases from J, the junction kept 6 bases outside the gene matches. This CDR3 has 16 amino acids. The V gene's germline CDR1 is SGDLS and CDR2 YYNGEE. The full variable domain, rest sourced from reference TRBV9 and TRBJ2-3, is DSGVTQTPKHLITATGQRVTLRCSPRSGDLSVYWYQQSLDQGLQFLIQYYNGEERAKGNILERFSAQQFPDLHSELNLSSLELGDSALYFCASSVSPSGDTDTQYFGPGTRLTVL.

The CDR3, as DNA: TGTGCCAGCAGCCAACCTTCGGCAGGTTCATATGGCTACACCTTC. Translating it yields CASSQPSAGSYGYTF. The V gene is TRBV3-1 (or the pseudogene TRBV3-2), the J gene TRBJ1-2; D unclear. CDR3 length: 15 amino acids. Germline assignment: CDR1 LGHDT and CDR2 YNNKEL (reference sequence). Trimming removed 2 bases from V and 5 bases from J, with 15 bases in between.

The V call is TRBV4-1, the J call TRBJ1-1; D remains ambiguous. The CDR3 has 14 amino acids. CDR1 MGHRA and CDR2 YSYEKL come from the germline V gene. The germline V and J ends were trimmed by 1 base and 1 base, with 7 bases remaining between them. The CDR3 loop reads CASSQAQKNTEAFF. As DNA, the CDR3 is TGCGCCAGCAGCCAAGCCCAGAAGAACACTGAAGCTTTCTTT.

This clone was seen a handful of times. The V call is TRBV4-1, the J call TRBJ1-3; possible D gene TRBD1, 5 bases. In germline, CDR1 is MGHRA, CDR2 YSYEKL. The CDR3 contains 14 residues. The V and J ends lost 1 base and 8 bases respectively, with 12 bases between them. Written as DNA, the CDR3 is TGCGCCAGCAGCCAAGGGCAGGGCGGGGACACCATATATTTT. Translating gives CASSQGQGGDTIYF.

The chain carries TRBV10-1 and TRBJ2-2, with 7 bases matching TRBD2. Per the germline V gene, CDR1 is WNHNN and CDR2 is SYGVQD (reference sequence). Trimming removed 8 bases from V and 8 bases from J; junction bases left unmatched: 17. The CDR3 is 16 amino acids. CDR3 DNA sequence: TGCGCCAGCCAGGAGATGAGCGGGGTTAGCACTGGGGAGCTGTTTTTT. This sequence encodes CASQEMSGVSTGELFF.

V is TRBV12-3 or TRBV12-4 and J is TRBJ1-2, with D perhaps TRBD1 (5 bases). This CDR3 contains 11 residues. The V gene lost 6 bases and the J gene lost 7 bases, with 9 bases spanning the gap. CDR3 nucleotide sequence: TGTGCCAGCAGATTGGGGCTTGGCTACACCTTC. This encodes CASRLGLGYTF.

V is TRBV6-4 and J is TRBJ2-1; possibly TRBD1 for D (6 bases). This CDR3 spans 11 amino acids. V lost 3 bases and J 11 bases, leaving 8 bases between the germline ends. In germline, CDR1 is MRHNA, CDR2 SNTAGT. The CDR3 sequence: CASSEGTQQFF. Here the CDR3 DNA reads TGTGCCAGCAGTGAGGGGACACAGCAGTTCTTC.

CDR3 coding DNA: TGCAGCTCGACAGGGAAGGCCCAAGAGACCCAGTACTTC. This gives the protein CSSTGKAQETQYF. The gene calls are TRBV29-1 and TRBJ2-5; 7 positions agree with TRBD1. Germline loops: CDR1 SQVTM, CDR2 ANQGSEA. The junction had 7 bases not matched to a gene; V was cut back by 8 bases and J by 1 base. CDR3 length equals 13 residues.

V gene TRBV5-4 combines with J gene TRBJ1-3; D gene uncertain. Germline-derived CDR1 and CDR2 are SGHNT and YYREEE (reference sequence). The CDR3 contains 18 residues. Trimming cost V 1 base and J 0 bases, with 17 bases left between them. The CDR3 bases are TGTGCCAGCAGCTTGTCAGCGGGCAGACTGGGCTCTGGAAACACCATATATTTT. Amino acid sequence: CASSLSAGRLGSGNTIYF. Using reference TRBV5-4 and TRBJ1-3 for the parts outside the CDR3, the full variable domain is ETGVTQSPTHLIKTRGQQVTLRCSSQSGHNTVSWYQQALGQGPQFIFQYYREEENGRGNFPPRFSGLQFPNYSSELNVNALELDDSALYLCASSLSAGRLGSGNTIYFGEGSWLTVV.

The genes are TRBV9 and TRBJ2-2; TRBD1 agrees at 8 bases. The V gene end was trimmed by 4 bases and the J gene end by 3 bases; junction bases not matched to a gene: 8. This CDR3 comprises 16 residues. Germline V gene data show CDR1 as SGDLS and CDR2 as YYNGEE. The chain's CDR3 is CASSRAGQDYTGELFF. CDR3 sequence (DNA): TGTGCCAGCAGCAGGGCGGGACAGGACTACACCGGGGAGCTGTTTTTT.